Below are 18 T cell receptor beta chains sequenced from a single sample in a study of blood T cell repertoires in COVID-19. Sequencing was performed with immunoSEQ multiplex PCR; in TCRdb, only in-frame clones are kept and a portion is missing. Among around 170,000 clones listed, about 86% were seen once. Sequencing input: peripheral blood. These TCRs come from a man in his fifties with active or convalescent COVID-19.

The J gene is TRBJ2-2, the V gene TRBV18; 7 bases fit TRBD2. The CDR3 runs to 15 residues. Germline CDR1 is KGHSH and CDR2 is LQKENI. V lost 2 bases, J lost 5 bases, and 5 bases stayed unmatched. The CDR3 loop reads CASSPSGRATGELFF. The CDR3 nucleotides are TGTGCCAGCTCACCAAGTGGGAGGGCGACCGGGGAGCTGTTTTTT.

The chain couples TRBV24-1 to TRBJ2-1; 7 bases agree with TRBD2. Germline values: CDR1 KGHDR, CDR2 SFDVKD. The CDR3 totals 12 residues. With 9 bases clipped from V and 6 bases from J, the junction kept 4 bases outside the gene matches. CDR3 nucleotide sequence: TGTGCCACCGCAAGGGAGGGCAATGAGCAGTTCTTC. Amino acids: CATAREGNEQFF.

The chain recombines TRBV15 with TRBJ1-2; 10 nucleotides line up with TRBD1. The J segment lost 5 bases and the V segment lost 3 bases, leaving 3 bases of the junction unmatched. Germline V gene sequence: CDR1 LNHNV, CDR2 YYDKDF (reference sequence). This CDR3 is built from 14 residues. The CDR3 sequence: CATSRTGGAYGYTF. The CDR3 DNA sequence: TGTGCCACCAGCAGGACAGGGGGCGCGTATGGCTACACCTTC.

The CDR3, as DNA: TGTGCCACCAGTGGAGAGAATAGCAATCAGCCCCAGCATTTT. It is translated as CATSGENSNQPQHF. J is TRBJ1-5 and V is TRBV24-1; no firm D call. CDR1 and CDR2 (germline): KGHDR, SFDVKD. The CDR3 runs 14 residues. Trimming stripped 5 bases from V and 0 bases from J, with 7 bases between.

This chain uses TRBV19 with TRBJ1-2; TRBD1 matches 10 bases. This CDR3 has 15 amino acids. Germline CDR1 and CDR2: LNHDA and SQIVND (reference sequence). With 6 bases clipped from V and 5 bases from J, the junction kept 9 bases outside the gene matches. The CDR3 coding sequence is TGTGCCAGTAGCCCGCCCCCGGGACAGGGGTATGGCTACACCTTC. Translation: CASSPPPGQGYGYTF. The full variable domain, its missing parts supplied by reference TRBV19 and TRBJ1-2, is DGGITQSPKYLFRKEGQNVTLSCEQNLNHDAMYWYRQDPGQGLRLIYYSQIVNDFQKGDIAEGYSVSREKKESFPLTVTSAQKNPTAFYLCASSPPPGQGYGYTFGSGTRLTVV.

The V gene is TRBV6-2 or TRBV6-3, the J gene TRBJ2-5; TRBD2 agrees at 9 bases. Looked up from germline, CDR1 is MNHEY and CDR2 is SVGEGT. J was trimmed by 4 bases and V by 5 bases; bases with no gene match: 8. The CDR3 spans 15 residues. The CDR3 DNA reads TGTGCCAGCAGTGGACTAGCGTCGCGAGTAGAGACCCAGTACTTC. Protein product: CASSGLASRVETQYF.

The V call is TRBV29-1, the J call TRBJ2-7, with D perhaps matching TRBD2 (6 bases). This CDR3 is 14 amino acids long. Trimming removed 4 bases from V and 5 bases from J, with 18 bases in between. CDR1 is SQVTM and CDR2 is ANQGSEA in the germline V gene. Written as DNA, the CDR3 is TGCAGCGTTGGGGGGGACTCCCTCCCCCACGAGCAGTACTTC. Encoded protein: CSVGGDSLPHEQYF.

V usage is TRBV7-9 and J usage is TRBJ2-1; TRBD1 might be the D (6 bases). From germline, CDR1 is SEHNR and CDR2 FQNEAQ (reference sequence). There are 14 residues in the CDR3. The V and J ends lost 5 bases and 4 bases respectively, with 12 bases between them. DNA for the CDR3: TGTGCCAGCAGCAACCACAGGGATTACAATGAGCAGTTCTTC. Its translation is CASSNHRDYNEQFF.

V usage is TRBV2 and J usage is TRBJ1-2; 8 nucleotides align to TRBD1. V trimming: 6 bases; J trimming: 4 bases; junction bases outside the gene matches: 16. The CDR3 length is 17 residues. Germline V lookup: CDR1 SNHLY, CDR2 FYNNEI. DNA for the CDR3: TGTGCCAGCAGAACGGGTGGACAGGGAAGATTTTCCTATGGCTACACCTTC. Protein: CASRTGGQGRFSYGYTF.

The rearrangement joins TRBV20-1 to TRBJ2-2; 8 bases agree with TRBD2. This CDR3 region has 15 residues. CDR1 is DFQATT and CDR2 is SNEGSKA in the germline V gene (reference sequence). The junction had 4 bases not matched to a gene; V was cut back by 3 bases and J by 1 base. In DNA form, the CDR3 reads TGCAGTGCTAGTCCCAGCGGGGGGAACACCGGGGAGCTGTTTTTT. Protein sequence: CSASPSGGNTGELFF.

This sequence joins TRBV19 and TRBJ2-2; TRBD2 aligns across 7 bases. J gave up 7 bases and V 5 bases, and 10 bases lay outside the gene matches. Germline loops: CDR1 LNHDA, CDR2 SQIVND (reference sequence). CDR3 length equals 15 residues. In DNA form, the CDR3 reads TGTGCCAGTAGTTCCAAGAGAGGGAGGGTCGGGGAGCTGTTTTTT. Its translation is CASSSKRGRVGELFF.

The rearrangement links TRBV29-1 to TRBJ2-7; 12 bases line up with TRBD1. Germline V gene lookup returns CDR1 SQVTM and CDR2 ANQGSEA. Trimming removed 5 bases from V and 4 bases from J; junction bases left unmatched: 6. This CDR3 is 14 amino acids long. DNA of the CDR3: TGCAGCGTTTATGGGGGACAGGGGGCTTACGAGCAGTACTTC. This gives the protein CSVYGGQGAYEQYF.

This chain uses TRBV5-4 with TRBJ2-5, with TRBD1 identical over 8 bases. This CDR3 is built from 14 residues. Per germline, CDR1 SGHNT and CDR2 YYREEE (reference sequence). The V segment lost 5 bases and the J segment 1 base; nucleotides outside the gene matches: 4. The CDR3 DNA sequence: TGTGCCAGCAGTAGGGACAGGACCCAAGAGACCCAGTACTTC. Amino acids: CASSRDRTQETQYF. Based on the CDR3 plus reference TRBV5-4 and TRBJ2-5, the full variable domain is ETGVTQSPTHLIKTRGQQVTLRCSSQSGHNTVSWYQQALGQGPQFIFQYYREEENGRGNFPPRFSGLQFPNYSSELNVNALELDDSALYLCASSRDRTQETQYFGPGTRLLVL.

This chain joins TRBV28 and TRBJ1-5; possible D gene TRBD1, 5 bases. The CDR3 length is 14 residues. V lost 8 bases and J 3 bases, leaving 14 bases between the germline ends. Germline loops: CDR1 MDHEN, CDR2 SYDVKM. Here the CDR3 reads CASRTGGLNQPQHF. CDR3 bases: TGTGCCAGCCGAACTGGGGGACTCAATCAGCCCCAGCATTTT.

The chain employs TRBV9 and TRBJ2-7; TRBD2 is a possible D gene (5 bases). The V and J ends lost 4 bases and 6 bases respectively, with 17 bases between them. The germline V gene has CDR1 SGDLS and CDR2 YYNGEE. The CDR3 extends over 14 amino acids. The CDR3 here is CASSPHESGVEQYF. CDR3 DNA: TGTGCCAGCAGCCCCCACGAGTCCGGGGTCGAGCAGTACTTC.

The gene calls are TRBV19 and TRBJ2-7, with D perhaps TRBD1 (5 bases). The CDR3 sequence is 15 residues long. Per the germline V gene, CDR1 is LNHDA and CDR2 is SQIVND (reference sequence). With 5 bases removed from V and 2 bases from J, the gap between germline ends came to 16 bases. This CDR3 reads CASSPLGVGPYEQYF. CDR3 nucleotides: TGTGCCAGTAGTCCTCTCGGCGTGGGGCCCTACGAGCAGTACTTC.

The chain couples TRBV5-4 to TRBJ2-5; 9 bases align to TRBD2. The CDR3 has 16 residues. Germline CDR1 SGHNT, CDR2 YYREEE (reference sequence). V shed 0 bases and J 1 base; nucleotides not matched to a gene: 4. CDR3 bases: TGTGCCAGCAGCTTGGTTAGCGGGGGATTCCAAGAGACCCAGTACTTC. Residues: CASSLVSGGFQETQYF.

This sequence joins TRBV2 and TRBJ2-5, with 8 bases that match TRBD2. The J segment lost 5 bases and the V segment lost 4 bases, leaving 6 bases of the junction unmatched. Germline V CDR1 and CDR2: SNHLY, FYNNEI. The CDR3 loop spans 14 amino acids. In DNA, the CDR3 is TGTGCCAGCAGTGCGGGGGGGCGCTTGGAGACCCAGTACTTC. As protein: CASSAGGRLETQYF.